The 27 T cell receptor beta chains below all came from one sample that was sequenced in a study of blood T cell repertoires in COVID-19. Measured with immunoSEQ multiplex PCR; TCRdb has only the in-frame clones, and not every one. Here the sample spans under 85,000 clones, roughly 80% being singletons. The sample taken for sequencing was peripheral blood. Receptors were obtained from a man aged 50 to 60 with COVID-19, enrolled during active disease.

For the CDR3, the DNA is TGCAGTGCTAGTTCGCGGGGGGGTAGCACAGATACGCAGTATTTT. Translating it yields CSASSRGGSTDTQYF. The chain has TRBV20-1 and TRBJ2-3, with 9 bases aligning to TRBD2. Germline CDR1 reads DFQATT; CDR2 reads SNEGSKA (reference sequence). There are 15 residues in the CDR3. V lost 3 bases to trimming and J lost 0 bases; unmatched junction nucleotides: 4.

This clone was seen a handful of times. The chain combines TRBV2 with TRBJ1-2; D is unclear. The CDR3 loop spans 13 amino acids. The germline V gene has CDR1 SNHLY and CDR2 FYNNEI. Trimming stripped 5 bases from V and 6 bases from J, with 13 bases between. The CDR3 DNA reads as TGTGCCAGCAGTTCAACAGAATTGGATGGCTACACCTTC. Translating it yields CASSSTELDGYTF.

The chain links TRBV7-9 to TRBJ2-2, with D possibly TRBD2 on 6 matching bases. The CDR3 is made up of 16 amino acids. CDR1 and CDR2 from the germline V gene are SEHNR and FQNEAQ (reference sequence). The germline V and J ends were trimmed by 5 bases and 2 bases, with 15 bases remaining between them. CDR3 region: CASSRPGGANTGELFF. The CDR3 bases are TGTGCCAGCAGCCGCCCCGGGGGTGCTAACACCGGGGAGCTGTTTTTT.

CDR3 protein: CATSKLGLGNEQFF. The DNA for the CDR3 is TGTGCCACCTCTAAATTAGGACTCGGAAATGAGCAGTTCTTC. The genes are TRBV3-1 (or the pseudogene TRBV3-2) and TRBJ2-1; perhaps TRBD2 as D (5 bases). V was cut by 10 bases and J by 7 bases, with 20 bases left in between. Germline V gene lookup returns CDR1 LGHDT and CDR2 YNNKEL (reference sequence). CDR3 size: 14 residues.

The chain joins TRBV7-8 to TRBJ2-7; maybe TRBD1 (6 bases). CDR3 size: 16 residues. CDR1 SGHVS and CDR2 FQNEAQ come from the germline V gene. Trimming took off 0 bases at V and 1 base at J, with 13 bases between the two ends. The CDR3 loop is CASSLARRTASYEQYF. CDR3 DNA: TGTGCCAGCAGCTTAGCGAGGAGGACAGCGTCCTACGAGCAGTACTTC.

This chain joins TRBV7-2 and TRBJ2-5, with a weak D call TRBD1 (5 bases). Deletions cut 2 bases from V and 5 bases from J, with 12 bases between. This CDR3 region has 14 residues. Germline-derived CDR1 and CDR2 are SGHTA and FQGNSA. CDR3 DNA: TGTGCCAGCAGCTTACAAGGGGCTTGGGAGACCCAGTACTTC. This translates into CASSLQGAWETQYF.

The rearrangement joins TRBV11-2 to TRBJ2-7; 7 positions match TRBD2. From germline, CDR1 is SGHAT and CDR2 FQNNGV. The V and J ends lost 5 bases and 2 bases, in that order; junction bases with no gene match: 12. The CDR3 contains 16 residues. In DNA, the CDR3 is TGTGCCAGCAGCGAAGTTTGGGGAGGGTGGACCTACGAGCAGTACTTC. This translates into CASSEVWGGWTYEQYF.

In this sample, this clone turned up a few times. The chain couples TRBV19 to TRBJ1-1; D not certain. Germline assignment: CDR1 LNHDA and CDR2 SQIVND (reference sequence). The CDR3 loop spans 16 amino acids. V lost 3 bases to trimming and J lost 3 bases, with 17 bases between them. The CDR3: CASSIGLTGRYTEAFF. The CDR3 nucleotides read TGTGCCAGTAGTATCGGCTTAACGGGAAGGTACACTGAAGCTTTCTTT. The variable domain in full, with the rest retrieved from reference TRBV19 and TRBJ1-1, is DGGITQSPKYLFRKEGQNVTLSCEQNLNHDAMYWYRQDPGQGLRLIYYSQIVNDFQKGDIAEGYSVSREKKESFPLTVTSAQKNPTAFYLCASSIGLTGRYTEAFFGQGTRLTVV.

The chain uses TRBV2 and TRBJ2-1, with D possibly being TRBD2 (6 bases). Trimming cost V 6 bases and J 2 bases, with 8 bases left between them. The V gene's germline CDR1 is SNHLY and CDR2 FYNNEI. There are 13 residues in the CDR3. CDR3 region: CASSGGTYNEQFF. The CDR3 DNA sequence: TGTGCCAGCAGCGGGGGAACCTACAATGAGCAGTTCTTC.

The chain combines TRBV4-1 with TRBJ2-4; TRBD2 agrees at 16 bases. The CDR3 runs 18 residues. J lost 1 base, V lost 3 bases, and 3 bases had no gene match. Germline CDR1 is MGHRA and CDR2 is YSYEKL. CDR3 bases: TGCGCCAGCAGCCAGGGACTAGCGGGGGGGCGGGCCAAAAACATTCAGTACTTC. This gives the protein CASSQGLAGGRAKNIQYF.

The chain combines TRBV5-1 with TRBJ2-1; 10 nucleotides match TRBD1. CDR1 and CDR2 (germline): SGHRS, YFSETQ. Trimming cost V 7 bases and J 7 bases; bases outside gene matches: 11. CDR3 size: 15 residues. CDR3 in amino acids: CASLAGTGDLNEQFF. The CDR3 DNA reads TGCGCCAGCTTGGCCGGGACAGGGGACCTGAATGAGCAGTTCTTC.

This chain joins TRBV25-1 and TRBJ2-7; 8 nucleotides agree with TRBD1. Germline CDR1 is MGHDK and CDR2 is SYGVNS. This CDR3 contains 14 residues. V was clipped by 3 bases and J by 4 bases; unmatched bases: 5. The chain's CDR3 is CASSESGGEYEQYF. The CDR3 DNA is TGTGCCAGCAGTGAGTCAGGGGGCGAGTACGAGCAGTACTTC.

The chain is built from TRBV27 and TRBJ2-5; the match to TRBD2 covers 9 bases. Germline CDR1 is MNHEY and CDR2 is SMNVEV (reference sequence). The CDR3 totals 15 residues. After removal of 5 bases from V and 5 bases from J, the junction contained 9 bases not matched to a gene. The DNA of the CDR3 is TGTGCCAGCAGTAGCGGGGGGCGGGAGTATGAGACCCAGTACTTC. Amino acid sequence: CASSSGGREYETQYF.

The chain carries TRBV6-6 and TRBJ1-6; D remains unclear. The CDR3 has 14 residues. Germline V gene data show CDR1 as MNHNY and CDR2 as SVGAGI (reference sequence). V lost 6 bases and J 5 bases, leaving 11 bases between the germline ends. CDR3 DNA sequence: TGTGCCAGCAGCTATCCGCGTAATAATTCACCCCTCCACTTT. Protein: CASSYPRNNSPLHF.

The chain joins TRBV6-5 to TRBJ2-1, with D possibly being TRBD2 (5 bases). The CDR3 is 12 residues long. Trimming removed 6 bases from V and 7 bases from J, with 10 bases in between. CDR1 MNHEY and CDR2 SVGAGI come from the germline V gene. The CDR3 nucleotides are TGTGCCAGCAGACCCCGGGAAAATGAGCAGTTCTTC. Translation: CASRPRENEQFF.

The rearrangement links TRBV5-1 to TRBJ1-3; D call uncertain. The V end was cut by 2 bases, the J end by 0 bases, with 12 bases between. In germline, CDR1 is SGHRS, CDR2 YFSETQ. CDR3 length: 16 residues. The CDR3 DNA reads as TGCGCCAGCAGCTTTACTGGACGGGGCTCTGGAAACACCATATATTTT. This translates into CASSFTGRGSGNTIYF.

The rearrangement joins TRBV6-1 to TRBJ1-1; 8 bases are shared with TRBD1. The CDR3 totals 15 residues. Germline V gene lookup returns CDR1 MNHNS and CDR2 SASEGT. With V trimmed by 3 bases and J by 3 bases, 6 bases remained unmatched. In DNA, the CDR3 is TGTGCCAGCAGTGACCAACAGGGGGGGGACACTGAAGCTTTCTTT. Translation gives CASSDQQGGDTEAFF.

The chain joins TRBV19 to TRBJ2-5; the D is unclear. The CDR3 runs 14 residues. Germline CDR1 and CDR2: LNHDA and SQIVND (reference sequence). V was trimmed by 3 bases and J by 4 bases, leaving 12 bases between them. The CDR3: CASSIRLTAETQYF. In nucleotides, the CDR3 is TGTGCCAGTAGTATTAGGTTAACAGCAGAGACCCAGTACTTC.

This clone was seen a few times. The V call is TRBV5-4, the J call TRBJ2-7; 7 positions agree with TRBD1. The V segment lost 5 bases and the J segment 5 bases; nucleotides outside the gene matches: 13. The V gene's germline CDR1 is SGHNT and CDR2 YYREEE (reference sequence). The CDR3 is 15 amino acids. CDR3 residues: CASRRDREVLHEQYF. The DNA of the CDR3 is TGTGCCAGCAGGCGCGACAGGGAAGTCCTCCACGAGCAGTACTTC.

The rearrangement uses TRBV21-1 and TRBJ2-1; the table assigns TRBD1, which was not confirmed against the DNA. TRBV21-1 is a documented pseudogene. The CDR3 sequence is 18 residues long. CDR3 residues: CASSKFRGQGESYNEQFF. CDR3 nucleotide sequence: TGTGCCAGCAGCAAATTTAGGGGACAGGGTGAGTCCTACAATGAGCAGTTCTTC.

The rearrangement uses TRBV18 and TRBJ1-1; tentatively, D is TRBD1 (6 bases). Trimming cost V 3 bases and J 5 bases, with 13 bases left between them. This CDR3 is built from 14 residues. Germline assignment: CDR1 KGHSH and CDR2 LQKENI. In DNA form, the CDR3 reads TGTGCCAGCTCACCGGGGCAGGGGTATACTGAAGCTTTCTTT. Translation: CASSPGQGYTEAFF.

This sequence joins TRBV19 and TRBJ2-5; D call uncertain. Per the germline V gene, CDR1 is LNHDA and CDR2 is SQIVND (reference sequence). Trimming left V 3 bases short and J 1 base short, with 12 bases between. The CDR3 is 15 residues long. In DNA, the CDR3 is TGTGCCAGTAGTATCCAAGCGAGAATCCAAGAGACCCAGTACTTC. Encoded protein: CASSIQARIQETQYF.

The chain joins TRBV6-5 to TRBJ2-7; TRBD2 is a possible D gene (6 bases). Trimming removed 7 bases from V and 2 bases from J, with 18 bases in between. The CDR3 has 15 amino acids. Germline CDR1 reads MNHEY; CDR2 reads SVGAGI. The CDR3 is CASITGGYITYEQYF. DNA for the CDR3: TGTGCCAGCATTACCGGGGGTTATATCACCTACGAGCAGTACTTC.

This rearrangement joins TRBV7-2 to TRBJ2-7, with 12 positions matching TRBD2. The CDR3 has 14 amino acids. The germline V gene encodes CDR1 SGHTA and CDR2 FQGNSA. V shed 5 bases and J 7 bases; nucleotides not matched to a gene: 6. The CDR3 DNA reads TGTGCCAGCAGCCCTAGCGGGGGGGCCCGGGAGCAGTACTTC. Its translation: CASSPSGGAREQYF.

The rearrangement joins TRBV27 to TRBJ1-1; D is unresolved. V shed 1 base and J shed 1 base, with 7 bases lying between them. CDR1 is MNHEY and CDR2 is SMNVEV in the germline V gene (reference sequence). This CDR3 comprises 14 residues. The CDR3 region is CASSLFPGNTEAFF. The CDR3 DNA sequence: TGTGCCAGCAGTTTATTTCCGGGGAACACTGAAGCTTTCTTT.

This clone was detected a few times. V usage is TRBV11-2 and J usage is TRBJ1-2; D remains ambiguous. This CDR3 region has 16 residues. The V end was cut by 1 base, the J end by 5 bases, with 17 bases between. Germline loops: CDR1 SGHAT, CDR2 FQNNGV. CDR3 nucleotide sequence: TGTGCCAGCAGCTTAGGCCGAGGGCCCTTGGGTTATGGCTACACCTTC. Protein product: CASSLGRGPLGYGYTF.

V is TRBV27 and J is TRBJ1-1, with 9 nucleotides matching TRBD1. Trimming at V came to 11 bases and at J to 7 bases, leaving 17 bases not matched to a gene. The CDR3 is 15 residues long. Germline lookup yields CDR1 MNHEY and CDR2 SMNVEV (reference sequence). In nucleotides, the CDR3 is TGTGCCGGGGACCCATCCGGGACAGGGCAAAGTGAAGCTTTCTTT. It specifies CAGDPSGTGQSEAFF.